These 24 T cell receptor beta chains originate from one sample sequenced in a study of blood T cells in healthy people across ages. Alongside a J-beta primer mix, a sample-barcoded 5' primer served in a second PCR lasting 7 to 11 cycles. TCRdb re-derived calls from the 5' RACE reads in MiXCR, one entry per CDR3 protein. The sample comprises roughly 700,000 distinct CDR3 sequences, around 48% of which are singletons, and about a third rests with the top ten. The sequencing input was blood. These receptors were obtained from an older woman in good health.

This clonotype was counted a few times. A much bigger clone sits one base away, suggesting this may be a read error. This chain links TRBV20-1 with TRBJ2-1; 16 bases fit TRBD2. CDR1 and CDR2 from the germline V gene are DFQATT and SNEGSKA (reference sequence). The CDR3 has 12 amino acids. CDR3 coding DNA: TGCGGGGGACTAGCGGGGGGGAATGAGCAGTTCTTC. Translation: CGGLAGGNEQFF.

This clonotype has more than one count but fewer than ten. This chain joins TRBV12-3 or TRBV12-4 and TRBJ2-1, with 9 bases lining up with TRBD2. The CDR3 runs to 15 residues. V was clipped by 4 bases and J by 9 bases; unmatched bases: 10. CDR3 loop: CASSSPAGGRGEQFF. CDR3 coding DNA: TGTGCCAGCAGTTCTCCAGCGGGAGGTCGGGGTGAGCAGTTCTTC.

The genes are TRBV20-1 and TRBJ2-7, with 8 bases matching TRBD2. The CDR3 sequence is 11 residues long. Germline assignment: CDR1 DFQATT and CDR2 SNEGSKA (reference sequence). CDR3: CSQGLGDKQYF. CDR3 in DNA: TGCAGCCAGGGACTAGGGGACAAGCAGTACTTC.

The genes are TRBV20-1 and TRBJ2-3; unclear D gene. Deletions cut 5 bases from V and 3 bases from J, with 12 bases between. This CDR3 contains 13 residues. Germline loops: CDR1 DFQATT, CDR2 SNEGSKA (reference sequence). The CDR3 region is CSAGDIPTDTQYF. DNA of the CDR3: TGCAGTGCTGGTGACATTCCTACAGATACGCAGTATTTT.

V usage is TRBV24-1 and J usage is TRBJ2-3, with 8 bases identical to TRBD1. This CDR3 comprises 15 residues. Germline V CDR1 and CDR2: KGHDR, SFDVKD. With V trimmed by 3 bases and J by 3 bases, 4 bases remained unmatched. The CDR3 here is CATSDTDRVTDTQYF. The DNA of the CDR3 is TGTGCCACCAGTGATACGGACAGGGTTACAGATACGCAGTATTTT.

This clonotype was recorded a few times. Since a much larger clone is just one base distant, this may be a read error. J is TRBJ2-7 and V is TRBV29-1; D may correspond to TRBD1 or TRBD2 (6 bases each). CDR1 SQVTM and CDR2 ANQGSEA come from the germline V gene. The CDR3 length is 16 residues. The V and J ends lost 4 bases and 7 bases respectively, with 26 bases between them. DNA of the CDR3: TGCAGCGTTGTCCCAGGGGTGGCTAGCGCATACAATGAGCAGTACTTC. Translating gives CSVVPGVASAYNEQYF.

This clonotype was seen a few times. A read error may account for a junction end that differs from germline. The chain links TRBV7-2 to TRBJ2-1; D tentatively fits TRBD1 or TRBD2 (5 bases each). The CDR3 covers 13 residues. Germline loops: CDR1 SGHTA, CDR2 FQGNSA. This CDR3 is CASSLGPNNEQFF. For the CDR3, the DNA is TGCGCCAGCAGCTTGGGACCCAACAATGAGCAGTTCTTC.

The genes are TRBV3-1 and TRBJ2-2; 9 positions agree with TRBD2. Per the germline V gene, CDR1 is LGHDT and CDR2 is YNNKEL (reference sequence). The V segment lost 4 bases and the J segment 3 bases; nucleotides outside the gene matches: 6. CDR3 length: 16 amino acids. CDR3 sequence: CASSRAGGHYTGELFF. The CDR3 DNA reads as TGTGCCAGCAGCCGGGCGGGAGGGCATTACACCGGGGAGCTGTTTTTT.

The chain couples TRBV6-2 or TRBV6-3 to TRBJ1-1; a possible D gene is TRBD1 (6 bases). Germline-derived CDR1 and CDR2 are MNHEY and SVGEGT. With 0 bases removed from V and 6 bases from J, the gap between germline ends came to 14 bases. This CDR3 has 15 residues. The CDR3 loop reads CASSYSNQGLSEAFF. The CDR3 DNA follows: TGTGCCAGCAGTTACTCGAACCAGGGGTTGTCTGAAGCTTTCTTT.

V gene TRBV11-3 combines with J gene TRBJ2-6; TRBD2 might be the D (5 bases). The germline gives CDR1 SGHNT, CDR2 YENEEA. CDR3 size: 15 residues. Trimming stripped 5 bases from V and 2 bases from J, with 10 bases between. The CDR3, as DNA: TGTGCCAGCAGCCGCGAGGGAACTGGGGCCAACGTCCTGACTTTC. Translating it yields CASSREGTGANVLTF.

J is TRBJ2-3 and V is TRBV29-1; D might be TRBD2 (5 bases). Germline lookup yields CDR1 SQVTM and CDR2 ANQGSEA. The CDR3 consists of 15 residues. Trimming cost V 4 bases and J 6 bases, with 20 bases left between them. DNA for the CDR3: TGCAGCGTTGCGAGCGGCTACCCGCATCGGGATACGCAGTATTTT. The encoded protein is CSVASGYPHRDTQYF.

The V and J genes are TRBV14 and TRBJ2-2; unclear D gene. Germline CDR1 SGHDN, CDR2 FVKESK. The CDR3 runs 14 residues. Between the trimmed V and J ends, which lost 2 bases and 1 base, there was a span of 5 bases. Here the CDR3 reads CASSQYRNTGELFF. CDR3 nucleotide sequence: TGTGCCAGCAGCCAATACCGGAACACCGGGGAGCTGTTTTTT.

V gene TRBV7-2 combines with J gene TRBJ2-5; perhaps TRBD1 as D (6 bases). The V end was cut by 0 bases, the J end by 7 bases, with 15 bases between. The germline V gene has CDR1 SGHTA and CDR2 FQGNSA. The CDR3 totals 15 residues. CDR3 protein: CASSLATGTPGTQYF. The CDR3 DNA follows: TGTGCCAGCAGCTTAGCCACCGGGACACCTGGGACCCAGTACTTC.

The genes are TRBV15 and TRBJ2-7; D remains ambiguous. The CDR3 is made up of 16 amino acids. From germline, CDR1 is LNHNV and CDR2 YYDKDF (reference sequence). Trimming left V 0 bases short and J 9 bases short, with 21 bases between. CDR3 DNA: TGTGCCACCAGCAGAGATCGTACCGAGGATTTATGGCGGCAGTACTTC. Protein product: CATSRDRTEDLWRQYF.

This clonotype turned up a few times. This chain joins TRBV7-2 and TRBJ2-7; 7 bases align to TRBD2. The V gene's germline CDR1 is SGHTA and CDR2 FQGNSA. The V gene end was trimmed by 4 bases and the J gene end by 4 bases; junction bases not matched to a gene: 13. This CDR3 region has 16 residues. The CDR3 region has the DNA TGTGCCAGCAGCTCTCTAAGGGGAGGGTCTCCATACGAGCAGTACTTC. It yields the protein CASSSLRGGSPYEQYF. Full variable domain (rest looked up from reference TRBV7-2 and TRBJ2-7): GAGVSQSPSNKVTEKGKDVELRCDPISGHTALYWYRQSLGQGLEFLIYFQGNSAPDKSGLPSDRFSAERTGGSVSTLTIQRTQQEDSAVYLCASSSLRGGSPYEQYFGPGTRLTVT.

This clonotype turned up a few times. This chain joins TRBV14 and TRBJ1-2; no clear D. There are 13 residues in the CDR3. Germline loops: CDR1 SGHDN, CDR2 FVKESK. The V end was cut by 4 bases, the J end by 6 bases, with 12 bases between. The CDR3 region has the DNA TGTGCCAGCAGCCCTTACAGCCTCCATGGCTACACCTTC. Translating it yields CASSPYSLHGYTF.

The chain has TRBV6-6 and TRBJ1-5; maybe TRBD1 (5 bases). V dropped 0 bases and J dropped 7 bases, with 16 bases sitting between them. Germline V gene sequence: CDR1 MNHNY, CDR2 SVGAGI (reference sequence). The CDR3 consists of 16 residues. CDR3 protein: CASSYSSGADRQPQHF. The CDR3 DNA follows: TGTGCCAGCAGTTACTCGAGTGGGGCGGATCGACAGCCCCAGCATTTT.

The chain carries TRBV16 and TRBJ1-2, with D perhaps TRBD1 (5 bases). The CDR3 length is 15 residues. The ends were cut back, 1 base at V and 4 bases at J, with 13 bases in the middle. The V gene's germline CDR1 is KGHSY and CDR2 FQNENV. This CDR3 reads CASSQLDRGSYGYTF. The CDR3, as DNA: TGTGCCAGCAGCCAATTGGACCGGGGGAGCTATGGCTACACCTTC.

CDR3 protein: CSARVSGPNSPLHF. The CDR3 coding sequence is TGCAGTGCTAGAGTTTCGGGTCCCAATTCACCCCTCCACTTT. The chain has TRBV20-1 and TRBJ1-6; no definite D call. The CDR3 spans 14 residues. The germline gives CDR1 DFQATT, CDR2 SNEGSKA (reference sequence). Trimming took off 1 base at V and 7 bases at J, with 11 bases between the two ends.

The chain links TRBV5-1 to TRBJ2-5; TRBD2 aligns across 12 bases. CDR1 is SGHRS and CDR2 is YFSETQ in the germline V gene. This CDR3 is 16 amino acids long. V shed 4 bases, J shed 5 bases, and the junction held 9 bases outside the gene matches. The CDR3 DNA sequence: TGCGCCAGCAGCCGTACTAGCGGGAGGTTCGGGGAGACCCAGTACTTC. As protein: CASSRTSGRFGETQYF.

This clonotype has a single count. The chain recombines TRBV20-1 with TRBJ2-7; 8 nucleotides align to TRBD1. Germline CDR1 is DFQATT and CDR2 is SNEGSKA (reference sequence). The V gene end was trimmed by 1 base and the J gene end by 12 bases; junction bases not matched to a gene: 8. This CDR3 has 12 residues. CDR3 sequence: CSARAGTGLLYF. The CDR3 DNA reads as TGCAGTGCTAGAGCCGGGACAGGACTGTTGTACTTC.

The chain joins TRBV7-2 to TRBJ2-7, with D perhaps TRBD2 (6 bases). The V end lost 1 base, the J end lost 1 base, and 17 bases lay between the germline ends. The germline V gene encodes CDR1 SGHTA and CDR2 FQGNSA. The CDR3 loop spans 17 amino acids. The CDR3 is CASSLVGQKGRSYEQYF. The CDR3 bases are TGTGCCAGCAGCTTAGTGGGCCAAAAAGGGAGGTCCTACGAGCAGTACTTC.

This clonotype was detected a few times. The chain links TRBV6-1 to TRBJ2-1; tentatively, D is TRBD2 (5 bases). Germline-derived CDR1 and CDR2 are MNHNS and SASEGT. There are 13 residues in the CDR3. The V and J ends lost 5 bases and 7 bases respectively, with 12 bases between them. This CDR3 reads CASSKGWRNEQFF. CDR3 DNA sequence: TGTGCCAGCAGTAAAGGGTGGAGGAATGAGCAGTTCTTC.

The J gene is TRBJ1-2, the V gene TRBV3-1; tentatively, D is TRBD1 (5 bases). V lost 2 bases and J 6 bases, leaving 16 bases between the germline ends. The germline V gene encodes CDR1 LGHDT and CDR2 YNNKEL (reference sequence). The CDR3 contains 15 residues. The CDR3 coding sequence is TGTGCCAGCAGCCAAAGAGGTATGCAGGGCAATGGCTACACCTTC. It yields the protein CASSQRGMQGNGYTF.